This T cell receptor beta chain was identified in a study of blood T cell repertoires in COVID-19. Study as a whole: Spain, Italy and the United States supplied samples that represented acute and convalescent COVID-19. T cells, B-cell-depleted T cells, or PBMCs provided the cDNA or gDNA that served as material.

Authors' data handling: The authors estimated nucleated cell counts from reference gene primer amplification. Generated by immunoSEQ multiplex PCR, the TCRdb table keeps only in-frame clones and is missing some. V and J calls and clone size are those listed in that table; D and trimming were worked out from the DNA. Among about 530,000 clones listed, roughly 89% were seen once. The germline V gene has CDR1 SGHKS and CDR2 YYEKEE (reference sequence). CDR3 length: 14 amino acids. Trimming left V 4 bases short and J 4 bases short, with 12 bases between. The Seattle site enrolled patients during active infection and followed them longitudinally.

The source material was peripheral blood. This rearrangement joins TRBV5-5 to TRBJ1-5; D remains ambiguous. The clonotype originates from a woman in her 50s with COVID-19, enrolled during active disease. The CDR3 DNA is TGTGCCAGCAGCCCGCGCGCGGGAAATCAGCCCCAGCATTTT. It specifies CASSPRAGNQPQHF.